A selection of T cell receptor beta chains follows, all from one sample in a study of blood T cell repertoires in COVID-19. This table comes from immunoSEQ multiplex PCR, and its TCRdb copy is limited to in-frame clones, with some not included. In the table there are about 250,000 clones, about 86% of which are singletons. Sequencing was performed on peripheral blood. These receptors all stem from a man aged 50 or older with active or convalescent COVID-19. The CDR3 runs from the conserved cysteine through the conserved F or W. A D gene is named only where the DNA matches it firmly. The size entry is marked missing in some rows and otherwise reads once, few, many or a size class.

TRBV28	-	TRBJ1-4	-	CASSQQLRLFF	TGTGCCAGCAGCCAACAACTGAGGTTATTTTTT
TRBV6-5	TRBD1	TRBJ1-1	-	CASRRDSLGTEAFF	TGTGCCAGCAGAAGGGACAGCCTGGGGACTGAAGCTTTCTTT
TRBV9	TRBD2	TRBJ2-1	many	CASSATLLAGGAYNEQFF	TGTGCCAGCAGCGCAACGCTACTAGCGGGGGGGGCCTACAATGAGCAGTTCTTC
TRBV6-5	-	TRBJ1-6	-	CASSYSRRNSPLHF	TGTGCCAGCAGTTACTCAAGGCGGAATTCACCCCTCCACTTT
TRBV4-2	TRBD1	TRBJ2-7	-	CASSPGTGTDEQYF	TGTGCCAGCAGCCCGGGGACAGGGACAGACGAGCAGTACTTC
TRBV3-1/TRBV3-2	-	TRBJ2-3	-	CASSQDLGPPGMGDTQYF	TGTGCCAGCAGCCAAGATCTGGGGCCGCCCGGTATGGGCGATACGCAGTATTTT
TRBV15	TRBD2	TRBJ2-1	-	CATSREIGGAGGPPSYNEQFF	TGTGCCACCAGCAGAGAGATCGGAGGGGCGGGGGGGCCCCCCTCCTACAATGAGCAGTTCTTC
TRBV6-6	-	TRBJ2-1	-	CASGGGGAINEQFF	TGTGCCAGCGGGGGAGGGGGGGCGATAAATGAGCAGTTCTTC
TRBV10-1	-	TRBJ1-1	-	CASSGPQAPRDTEAFF	TGCGCCAGCAGTGGCCCCCAGGCCCCGAGGGACACTGAAGCTTTCTTT
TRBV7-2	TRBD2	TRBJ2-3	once	CASSFWRGGRDGRTDTQYF	TGTGCCAGCAGCTTCTGGCGGGGGGGCCGGGACGGCCGCACAGATACGCAGTATTTT
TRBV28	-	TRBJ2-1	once	CASSDRYEQFF	TGTGCCAGCAGCGACAGGTATGAGCAGTTCTTC
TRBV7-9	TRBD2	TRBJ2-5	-	CASSRTRGGPGGETQYF	TGTGCCAGCAGCCGGACTCGCGGGGGGCCTGGGGGAGAGACCCAGTACTTC
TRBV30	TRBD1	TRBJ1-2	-	CAWSRRPPGQYGYTF	TGTGCCTGGAGTCGGCGGCCTCCGGGACAGTATGGCTACACCTTC
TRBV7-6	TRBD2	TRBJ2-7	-	CASSPRTSGTYEQYF	TGTGCCAGCAGCCCCCGGACTAGCGGGACCTACGAGCAGTACTTC
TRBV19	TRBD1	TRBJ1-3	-	CASSIGQGAAGNTIYF	TGTGCCAGTAGTATCGGACAGGGGGCCGCTGGAAACACCATATATTTT
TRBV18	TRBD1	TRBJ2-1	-	CASSPPGQGYDEQFF	TGTGCCAGCTCACCACCGGGACAGGGGTACGATGAGCAGTTCTTC
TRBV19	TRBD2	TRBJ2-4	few	CATTRAGGENIQYF	TGTGCCACCACAAGGGCGGGGGGCGAAAACATTCAGTACTTC
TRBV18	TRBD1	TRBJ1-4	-	CASSPRQQGVNEKLFF	TGTGCCAGCTCACCCCGACAACAGGGGGTTAATGAAAAACTGTTTTTT
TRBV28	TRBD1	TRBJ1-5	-	CASSLGKGAGNQPQHF	TGTGCCAGCAGTTTGGGCAAGGGGGCAGGGAATCAGCCCCAGCATTTT
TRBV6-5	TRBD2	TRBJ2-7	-	CASRPGTRSVEQYF	TGTGCCAGCAGACCCGGGACTAGATCGGTCGAGCAGTACTTC
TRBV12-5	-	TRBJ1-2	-	CASGPKTGGGYTF	TGTGCTAGTGGTCCGAAGACAGGAGGAGGCTACACCTTC
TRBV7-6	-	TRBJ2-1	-	CASSPQQSSYNEQFF	TGTGCCAGCAGCCCCCAACAAAGCTCCTACAATGAGCAGTTCTTC
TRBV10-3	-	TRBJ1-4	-	CAISQGYTTNEKLFF	TGTGCCATCAGTCAGGGTTATACAACTAATGAAAAACTGTTTTTT
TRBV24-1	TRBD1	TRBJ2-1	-	CATSENLRDRERNEQFF	TGTGCCACCAGTGAGAACCTCCGGGACAGGGAAAGGAATGAGCAGTTCTTC
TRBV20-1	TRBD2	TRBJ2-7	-	CSASEAGGPYEQYF	TGCAGTGCTAGTGAAGCGGGGGGCCCCTACGAGCAGTACTTC
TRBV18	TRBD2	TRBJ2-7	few	CASSPAGGNYEQYF	TGTGCCAGCTCACCGGCGGGGGGAAACTACGAGCAGTACTTC
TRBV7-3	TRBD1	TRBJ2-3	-	CASSLTGSGTATDTQYF	TGTGCCAGCAGCTTAACGGGATCGGGGACAGCAACAGATACGCAGTATTTT
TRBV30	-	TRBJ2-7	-	CALNVGRYEQYF	TGTGCCCTCAATGTGGGCAGATACGAGCAGTACTTC
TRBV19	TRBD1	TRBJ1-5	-	CASSPGTGRNNQPQHF	TGTGCCAGTAGTCCCGGGACAGGTAGGAATAATCAGCCCCAGCATTTT
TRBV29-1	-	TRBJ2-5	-	CSVFEQQETQYF	TGCAGCGTGTTCGAGCAACAAGAGACCCAGTACTTC
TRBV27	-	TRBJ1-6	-	CASSFRGNNSPLHF	TGTGCCAGCAGTTTTCGGGGTAATAATTCACCCCTCCACTTT
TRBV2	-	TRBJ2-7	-	CASGSFYEQYF	TGTGCCAGCGGGAGTTTCTACGAGCAGTACTTC
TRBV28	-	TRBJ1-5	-	CASRTGLNQPQHF	TGTGCCAGCAGAACAGGGTTAAATCAGCCCCAGCATTTT
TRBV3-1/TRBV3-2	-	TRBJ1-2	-	CASSRNQALINYGYTF	TGTGCCAGCAGCCGCAATCAGGCGTTGATTAACTATGGCTACACCTTC
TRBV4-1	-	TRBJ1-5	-	CASSQGEQGWGPQHF	TGCGCCAGCAGCCAAGGGGAACAGGGATGGGGGCCCCAGCATTTT
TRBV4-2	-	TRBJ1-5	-	CASSQDRGLGPQHF	TGTGCCAGCAGCCAAGACAGGGGTCTAGGGCCCCAGCATTTT
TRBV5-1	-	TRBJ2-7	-	CASSAQSYEQYF	TGCGCCAGCAGCGCACAGTCCTACGAGCAGTACTTC
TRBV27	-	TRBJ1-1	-	CASSLTRGWMNTEAFF	TGTGCCAGCAGTTTAACCAGGGGATGGATGAACACTGAAGCTTTCTTT
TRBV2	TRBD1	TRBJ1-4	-	CASSYQGAGEKLFF	TGTGCCAGCAGTTATCAGGGGGCGGGTGAAAAACTGTTTTTT
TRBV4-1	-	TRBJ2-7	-	CASSINPSSSYEQYF	TGCGCCAGCAGCATAAATCCCTCCAGCTCCTACGAGCAGTACTTC
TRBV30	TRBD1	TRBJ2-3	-	CAWRWTGYIDTQYF	TGTGCCTGGAGATGGACAGGGTATATAGATACGCAGTATTTT
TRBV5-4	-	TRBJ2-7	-	CASSKGTGSSYEQYF	TGTGCCAGCAGCAAGGGCACAGGAAGCTCCTACGAGCAGTACTTC
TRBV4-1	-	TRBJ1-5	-	CASSWTDSNQPQHF	TGCGCCAGCAGCTGGACAGATAGCAATCAGCCCCAGCATTTT
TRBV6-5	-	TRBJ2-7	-	CASSPNGGLYEQYF	TGTGCCAGCAGTCCGAACGGTGGACTTTACGAGCAGTACTTC
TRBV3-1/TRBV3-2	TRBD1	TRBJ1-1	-	CASSQAGQVNTEAFF	TGTGCCAGCAGCCAAGCCGGACAGGTGAACACTGAAGCTTTCTTT
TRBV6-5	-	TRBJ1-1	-	CASGPAQNTEAFF	TGTGCCAGCGGGCCAGCCCAGAACACTGAAGCTTTCTTT
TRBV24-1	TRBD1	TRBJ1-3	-	CATSDRVNTIYF	TGTGCCACCTCGGACAGGGTGAACACCATATATTTT
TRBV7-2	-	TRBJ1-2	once	CASSMRPGGIYGYTF	TGTGCCAGCAGCATGAGACCCGGCGGAATCTATGGCTACACCTTC
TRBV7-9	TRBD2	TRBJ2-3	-	CASSLGGLAGTTDTQYF	TGTGCCAGCAGCTTAGGCGGACTAGCGGGAACCACAGATACGCAGTATTTT
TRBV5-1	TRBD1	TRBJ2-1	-	CASSSLGQPTGEQFF	TGCGCCAGCAGCTCACTGGGACAGCCGACGGGTGAGCAGTTCTTC
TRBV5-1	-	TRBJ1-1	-	CASSLAPVNTEAFF	TGCGCCAGCAGCTTGGCCCCAGTGAACACTGAAGCTTTCTTT
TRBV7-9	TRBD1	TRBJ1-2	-	CASSDSLGQGDGYTF	TGTGCCAGCAGCGACTCCCTCGGACAGGGTGATGGCTACACCTTC
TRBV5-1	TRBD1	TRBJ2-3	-	CASSLVPRDSRSTTDTQYF	TGCGCCAGCAGCTTGGTCCCTAGGGACAGCAGATCCACCACAGATACGCAGTATTTT
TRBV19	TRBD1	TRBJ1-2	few	CASSFSGTAHGYTF	TGTGCCAGTAGTTTTTCCGGGACAGCACATGGCTACACCTTC
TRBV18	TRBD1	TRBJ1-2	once	CASSRDREYYGYTF	TGTGCCAGCTCAAGGGACAGGGAGTACTATGGCTACACCTTC
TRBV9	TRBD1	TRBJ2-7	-	CASSPRTGKGYEQYF	TGTGCCAGCAGCCCTCGGACAGGTAAGGGCTACGAGCAGTACTTC
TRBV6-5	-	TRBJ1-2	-	CASTATGANYGYTF	TGTGCCAGCACCGCGACAGGAGCTAACTATGGCTACACCTTC